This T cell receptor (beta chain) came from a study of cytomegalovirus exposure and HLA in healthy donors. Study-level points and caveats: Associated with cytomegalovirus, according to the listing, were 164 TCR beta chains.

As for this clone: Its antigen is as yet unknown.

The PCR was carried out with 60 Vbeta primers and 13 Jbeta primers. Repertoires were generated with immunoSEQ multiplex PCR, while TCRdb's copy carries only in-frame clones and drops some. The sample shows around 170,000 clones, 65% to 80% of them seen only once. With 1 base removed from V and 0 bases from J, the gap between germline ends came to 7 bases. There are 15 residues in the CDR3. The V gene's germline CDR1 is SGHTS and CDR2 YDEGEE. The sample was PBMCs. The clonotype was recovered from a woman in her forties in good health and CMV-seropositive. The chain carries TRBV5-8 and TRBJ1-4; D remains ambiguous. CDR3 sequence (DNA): TGTGCCAGCAGCTTGTCTCTTGCAACTAATGAAAAACTGTTTTTT. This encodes CASSLSLATNEKLFF.